Each of the 9 T cell receptor delta chains below was sequenced from the same sample in a study of gamma-delta T cells after stem cell transplantation. With CATT, TCRdb re-called clones from the RT-PCR reads. The repertoire holds about 1,600 delta-chain clones, with over 5.5% as singletons. The specimen sequenced was gamma-delta T cells. Every receptor here comes from a human donor. It is not recorded whose cells these are; they may come from a transplant donor.

Remarks on this clone: For this DNA, TCRdb reports the protein of a much larger clone, which diverges at residue 7, most likely from a read error; the protein presented here is translated directly from the DNA. The chain recombines TRDV1 with TRDJ1; D is undetermined. The ends were cut back, 0 bases at V and 0 bases at J, with 8 bases in the middle. Looked up from germline, CDR1 is TSWWSYY and CDR2 is QGS. CDR3 size: 15 residues. CDR3 bases: TGTGCTCTTGGGGAACTGAGGGTGAACACCGATAAACTCATCTTT. Protein: CALGELRVNTDKLIF.

This clone occurred once. The V gene lacks a call, and TRDJ3 is the J gene; the D segment call TRDD3 is taken from the table without a DNA check. The CDR3 runs 19 residues. The CDR3 nucleotides are TGTGCCAGGTATGAGGCCACTGGGGGATACTACCGGGACACCCGACAGATGTTTTTC. As protein: CARYEATGGYYRDTRQMFF.

This clone turned up a few times. This is likely an artifact of a read error, given a far larger clone one base away. Different DNA sequences within this sample yield the same CDR3. The chain employs TRDV1 and TRDJ1; unclear D gene. Germline values: CDR1 TSWWSYY, CDR2 QGS. This CDR3 has 19 residues. CDR3 in DNA: TGTGCTCTTGGGGAACTATACATTCCCCGGAGGGTAATCACCGATAAGCTCATCTTT. It is translated as CALGELYIPRRVITDKLIF.

This clone was recorded a few times. J is TRDJ1 and V is TRDV3; D is possibly TRDD2 (9 bases). V was pared by 2 bases and J by 0 bases, with 31 bases between. Germline loops: CDR1 TVYSNPD, CDR2 GDNSRS (reference sequence). The CDR3 spans 20 residues. This chain's CDR3 is CAFPSYALGWGNTYTDKLIF. The CDR3 nucleotides read TGTGCCTTTCCTTCCTACGCCCTTGGCTGGGGGAATACGTACACCGATAAACTCATCTTT.

With respect to this clone: This DNA translates differently at residue 6 from the TCRdb protein, which is that of a much larger clone; a read error is likely, and the protein shown is the DNA's own translation. Other DNA sequences in the sample encode the same CDR3. The chain links TRDV2 to TRDJ1; tentative D call: TRDD3 (6 bases). Germline lookup yields CDR1 GEAIGNYY and CDR2 EKD. There are 17 residues in the CDR3. The V end lost 3 bases, the J end lost 0 bases, and 19 bases lay between the germline ends. CDR3 coding DNA: TGTGCCTGTGACTACAGGGGGGACCATTCGTACACCGATAAACTCATCTTT. It translates to CACDYRGDHSYTDKLIF.

This clone was detected only a few times. A single base is all that separates this from a far larger clone, so a read error is likely. The sample contains more than one DNA sequence encoding this CDR3. The V and J genes are TRDV1 and TRDJ1; 7 bases line up with TRDD3. The CDR3 has 17 amino acids. Per germline, CDR1 TSWWSYY and CDR2 QGS. CDR3 in DNA: TGTGCCCTTGGGGAACCCGGGGGATCGGAGGACACCGATAAACTCATCTTT. It yields the protein CALGEPGGSEDTDKLIF.

The gene calls are TRDV2 and TRDJ1; unclear D gene. Germline CDR1 is GEAIGNYY and CDR2 is EKD. The CDR3 contains 15 residues. The germline V and J ends were trimmed by 2 bases and 4 bases, with 16 bases remaining between them. CDR3 region: CACDSLEGRLDKLIF. The CDR3 DNA follows: TGTGCCTGTGACAGTCTGGAGGGCCGCCTCGATAAACTCATCTTT.

This clone was observed a few times. Given a far larger clone just one base away, this is likely a sequencing read error. Other DNA sequences in this specimen translate into the identical CDR3. The rearrangement joins TRDV1 to TRDJ1; 8 nucleotides line up with TRDD3. Germline trimming cut 5 bases from V and 4 bases from J; bases unmatched to any gene: 42. The CDR3 length is 26 residues. The V gene's germline CDR1 is TSWWSYY and CDR2 QGS. In DNA form, the CDR3 reads TGTGCTCTTGGGATGCGGAGCCCTGCCTCCCCTGACTGGGGATACTATCAACTGAAGGGGTTCGATAAACTCATCTTT. This codes for CALGMRSPASPDWGYYQLKGFDKLIF.

With respect to this clone: This is likely an artifact of a read error, given a far larger clone one base away. Within the sample, other DNA sequences also encode this same CDR3. The chain links TRDV1 to TRDJ1; 11 bases are shared with TRDD3. This CDR3 has 23 residues. The germline gives CDR1 TSWWSYY, CDR2 QGS. CDR3 amino acids: CALGEPRGSYSWGIHGYTDKLIF. CDR3 nucleotide sequence: TGTGCCCTTGGGGAACCACGGGGTTCCTACAGCTGGGGGATACATGGGTACACCGATAAACTCATCTTT.